A single TCR beta chain is shown here with its context. This specimen comes from a study of blood T cell repertoires in COVID-19. About the research overall: The United States, Italy and Spain were the sources of the acute and convalescent COVID-19 samples.

Germline assignment: CDR1 ENHRY and CDR2 SYGVKD. V lost 8 bases to trimming and J lost 0 bases, with 8 bases between them. The length of the CDR3 is 13 residues. The study recruited people aged about 18 to 90 years across 24 US areas. Recovery among Cohort 3 donors was established by two negative PCRs, clearance, or symptom resolution. Profiled with immunoSEQ multiplex PCR; TCRdb holds only in-frame clones, not every one. The data hold about 180,000 clones, with more than 80% observed a single time. Sequenced: PBMCs or T cells enriched from blood (not recorded which). The J gene is TRBJ2-4, the V gene TRBV10-3; no clear D. The sequence was obtained from a man aged 40-49 years who had recovered from COVID-19. The CDR3 sequence: CAIFSLAKNIQYF. The CDR3 coding sequence is TGTGCCATCTTCTCCCTAGCCAAAAACATTCAGTACTTC.